Following are 30 T cell receptor beta chains from one sample sequenced in a study of beta chain features in type 1 diabetes. cDNA synthesis used the whole RNA isolate, giving expressed TCRB sequences. The assay was immunoSEQ multiplex PCR, and TCRdb's table has in-frame clones only and misses some. The data hold around 340,000 clones, with about 18% observed a single time. Sequencing was done on a sample of naive CD4+ T cells from blood. The receptors were sampled from a woman aged 18-35 years in good health.

V gene TRBV7-9 combines with J gene TRBJ1-2, with a tentative D call TRBD1 (6 bases). The CDR3 length is 17 residues. CDR1 SEHNR and CDR2 FQNEAQ come from the germline V gene (reference sequence). Trimming cost V 7 bases and J 2 bases, with 23 bases left between them. The CDR3 DNA is TGTGCCAGCACCCCATCCCCCCTCAGGGGTGCCAACTATGGCTACACCTTC. Protein product: CASTPSPLRGANYGYTF. Full variable domain (outside the CDR3, taken from reference TRBV7-9 and TRBJ1-2): DTGVSQNPRHKITKRGQNVTFRCDPISEHNRLYWYRQTLGQGPEFLTYFQNEAQLEKSRLLSDRFSAERPKGSFSTLEIQRTEQGDSAMYLCASTPSPLRGANYGYTFGSGTRLTVV.

This chain uses TRBV29-1 with TRBJ2-5; 7 nucleotides agree with TRBD2. V shed 8 bases, J shed 2 bases, and the junction held 5 bases outside the gene matches. Germline values: CDR1 SQVTM, CDR2 ANQGSEA. This CDR3 region has 12 residues. CDR3 nucleotides: TGCAGCACTGGGGGGGGTCAAGAGACCCAGTACTTC. Translation gives CSTGGGQETQYF. The full variable domain, in which reference TRBV29-1 and TRBJ2-5 provide the parts outside the CDR3, is SAVISQKPSRDICQRGTSLTIQCQVDSQVTMMFWYRQQPGQSLTLIATANQGSEATYESGFVIDKFPISRPNLTFSTLTVSNMSPEDSSIYLCSTGGGQETQYFGPGTRLLVL.

This clone was counted a few times. The chain recombines TRBV5-6 with TRBJ2-5; 9 bases are a match to TRBD1. The trim removed 3 bases at V and 5 bases at J, leaving 5 bases unmatched. Germline assignment: CDR1 SGHDT and CDR2 YYEEEE. The CDR3 covers 14 residues. CDR3 sequence (DNA): TGTGCCAGCAGCTCTGGACAGGGGCACGAGACCCAGTACTTC. The encoded protein is CASSSGQGHETQYF.

The chain recombines TRBV29-1 with TRBJ2-7; no clear D. Germline CDR1 reads SQVTM; CDR2 reads ANQGSEA. The V and J ends lost 2 bases and 2 bases respectively, with 7 bases between them. This CDR3 is built from 12 residues. CDR3 amino acids: CSVELSAYEQYF. CDR3 nucleotide sequence: TGCAGCGTTGAATTGTCAGCCTACGAGCAGTACTTC.

The chain uses TRBV30 and TRBJ1-1; D is perhaps TRBD1 (6 bases). Between the trimmed V and J ends, which lost 4 bases and 1 base, there was a span of 10 bases. The CDR3 loop spans 13 amino acids. Per the germline V gene, CDR1 is GTSNPN and CDR2 is SVGIG (reference sequence). The CDR3, as DNA: TGTGCCTGGAATTTACAGGGGAACACTGAAGCTTTCTTT. Protein: CAWNLQGNTEAFF.

The chain recombines TRBV5-6 with TRBJ2-1; D unresolved. The CDR3 has 12 residues. Trimming took off 4 bases at V and 10 bases at J, with 12 bases between the two ends. The germline V gene encodes CDR1 SGHDT and CDR2 YYEEEE. DNA of the CDR3: TGTGCCAGCAGCCCCCGTCTTTCGGAGCAGTTCTTC. It translates to CASSPRLSEQFF.

The table lists this clone with a few counts. This chain connects TRBV19 to TRBJ2-3, with 10 bases lining up with TRBD2. Germline CDR1 and CDR2: LNHDA and SQIVND (reference sequence). The CDR3 has 15 residues. V was clipped by 3 bases and J by 4 bases; unmatched bases: 4. The CDR3 DNA is TGTGCCAGTAGTATCCCAGCGGGAGGGGCAGATACGCAGTATTTT. Protein: CASSIPAGGADTQYF.

The chain employs TRBV5-1 and TRBJ1-2, with a tentative D call TRBD1 (6 bases). Germline V gene data show CDR1 as SGHRS and CDR2 as YFSETQ. V lost 3 bases and J lost 4, with 13 bases in between. The CDR3 is 14 amino acids. The CDR3 sequence is CASSSSPDSYGYTF. The CDR3 DNA reads as TGCGCCAGCAGCTCATCCCCGGACAGCTATGGCTACACCTTC.

Note on this clone: Other DNA sequences in the same sample also yield this CDR3. The CDR3 reads CASSSGLAGTYEQYF. The CDR3 DNA reads TGCGCCAGCAGCTCCGGACTAGCGGGTACCTACGAGCAGTACTTC. The chain recombines TRBV5-1 with TRBJ2-7, with TRBD2 matching over 11 bases. V was clipped by 3 bases and J by 2 bases; unmatched bases: 4. CDR1 and CDR2 (germline): SGHRS, YFSETQ. The CDR3 extends over 15 amino acids.

The chain couples TRBV28 to TRBJ1-1; 7 bases fit TRBD1. The J segment lost 5 bases and the V segment lost 1 base, leaving 1 base of the junction unmatched. CDR1 and CDR2 from the germline V gene are MDHEN and SYDVKM. The CDR3 runs to 13 residues. DNA for the CDR3: TGTGCCAGCAGTTTATCGGGACAGACTGAAGCTTTCTTT. It encodes CASSLSGQTEAFF.

The chain recombines TRBV5-4 with TRBJ2-5, with D perhaps matching TRBD1 (6 bases). Trimming shortened V by 1 base and J by 4 bases, and 11 bases separated the two germline ends. Germline V gene sequence: CDR1 SGHNT, CDR2 YYREEE (reference sequence). CDR3 length: 14 amino acids. The CDR3, as DNA: TGTGCCAGCAGCTTGTACCCAGGGGCAGAGACCCAGTACTTC. Amino acid sequence: CASSLYPGAETQYF.

The chain combines TRBV11-1 with TRBJ2-1; D gene ambiguous. Germline V CDR1 and CDR2: SGHAT, FQDESV (reference sequence). Trimming cost V 5 bases and J 4 bases, with 9 bases left between them. The CDR3 covers 13 residues. This chain's CDR3 is CASSDQAYNEQFF. As DNA, the CDR3 is TGTGCCAGCAGCGATCAGGCGTACAATGAGCAGTTCTTC.

In this sample, this clone turned up a few times. CDR3 nucleotide sequence: TGCAGCGTAGTGGGACAGGGAACCGGGGAGCTGTTTTTT. This encodes CSVVGQGTGELFF. The chain joins TRBV29-1 to TRBJ2-2; 9 nucleotides agree with TRBD1. The CDR3 is made up of 13 amino acids. Unmatched junction bases numbered 4, after V lost 6 bases and J lost 5 bases. CDR1 is SQVTM, CDR2 ANQGSEA, per germline.

The V gene is TRBV30, the J gene TRBJ2-2; tentatively, D is TRBD1 (5 bases). The CDR3 is 13 residues long. CDR1 GTSNPN and CDR2 SVGIG come from the germline V gene (reference sequence). Trimming pared 7 bases from V and 2 bases from J, leaving 11 bases between. The CDR3 protein is CAYRDSNTGELFF. In nucleotides, the CDR3 is TGTGCCTATCGTGACAGTAACACCGGGGAGCTGTTTTTT.

The CDR3 sequence: CASSLLQGGEQYF. DNA of the CDR3: TGTGCCAGCAGCTTGCTACAGGGGGGCGAGCAGTACTTC. The chain couples TRBV7-9 to TRBJ2-7; 8 positions agree with TRBD1. Germline trimming cut 3 bases from V and 6 bases from J; bases unmatched to any gene: 4. The CDR3 is 13 amino acids. CDR1 SEHNR and CDR2 FQNEAQ come from the germline V gene (reference sequence).

This clone was seen a few times. The genes are TRBV5-1 and TRBJ2-7; 7 positions match TRBD1. The germline V gene has CDR1 SGHRS and CDR2 YFSETQ. The V segment lost 0 bases and the J segment 5 bases; nucleotides outside the gene matches: 5. This CDR3 comprises 14 residues. The CDR3 reads CASSLGQGANEQYF. CDR3 DNA sequence: TGCGCCAGCAGCTTGGGACAGGGAGCCAACGAGCAGTACTTC.

Notes on this clone: One end of the junction does not line up with germline, which may come from a read error. CDR3 sequence (DNA): TGTGCCAGCAGCCTAGCGGGAGGGGTGGAGACCCAGTACTTC. Its protein is CASSLAGGVETQYF. The V gene is TRBV7-9, the J gene TRBJ2-5; 12 positions agree with TRBD2. The CDR3 length is 14 residues. Germline CDR1 reads SEHNR; CDR2 reads FQNEAQ (reference sequence). Full variable domain (remainder filled in from reference TRBV7-9 and TRBJ2-5): DTGVSQNPRHKITKRGQNVTFRCDPISEHNRLYWYRQTLGQGPEFLTYFQNEAQLEKSRLLSDRFSAERPKGSFSTLEIQRTEQGDSAMYLCASSLAGGVETQYFGPGTRLLVL.

In its sample, this clone was seen a few times. This chain connects TRBV5-6 to TRBJ1-5; 12 bases are a match to TRBD1. The CDR3 loop spans 17 amino acids. Germline trimming cut 0 bases from V and 9 bases from J; bases unmatched to any gene: 10. The V gene's germline CDR1 is SGHDT and CDR2 YYEEEE. CDR3 sequence: CASSLGLGTGGITPQHF. DNA for the CDR3: TGTGCCAGCAGCTTGGGCCTCGGGACAGGGGGCATAACGCCCCAGCATTTT.

The rearrangement uses TRBV5-1 and TRBJ2-1; tentatively, D is TRBD2 (6 bases). Germline CDR1 is SGHRS and CDR2 is YFSETQ. V dropped 4 bases and J dropped 5 bases, with 10 bases sitting between them. This CDR3 is built from 13 residues. As DNA, the CDR3 is TGCGCCAGCAGCATTGGACTAAACAATGAGCAGTTCTTC. Protein: CASSIGLNNEQFF.

The chain joins TRBV5-4 to TRBJ2-5; D is uncertain. With 1 base removed from V and 5 bases from J, the gap between germline ends came to 12 bases. In germline, CDR1 is SGHNT, CDR2 YYREEE (reference sequence). This CDR3 contains 14 residues. The CDR3 region is CASSLSGSFETQYF. CDR3 nucleotide sequence: TGTGCCAGCAGCTTGTCGGGTAGCTTCGAGACCCAGTACTTC.

In its sample, this clone was seen a few times. The V and J genes are TRBV2 and TRBJ1-5; TRBD1 agrees at 8 bases. J was trimmed by 6 bases and V by 2 bases; bases with no gene match: 0. This CDR3 has 13 residues. The germline CDR1 and CDR2 sequences are SNHLY and FYNNEI. The CDR3 DNA is TGTGCCAGCAGTGAACAGGGGGCTCAGCCCCAGCATTTT. It specifies CASSEQGAQPQHF.

This clone was counted a few times. The chain joins TRBV29-1 to TRBJ2-5; TRBD2 is a possible D gene (7 bases). Germline CDR1 SQVTM, CDR2 ANQGSEA. The V and J ends lost 1 base and 2 bases respectively, with 11 bases between them. The CDR3 covers 14 residues. The CDR3 spells CSVEARGGQETQYF. The DNA for the CDR3 is TGCAGCGTTGAAGCAAGGGGGGGGCAAGAGACCCAGTACTTC.

This clone was counted only a few times. The gene calls are TRBV11-2 and TRBJ2-3; no clear D gene. Per germline, CDR1 SGHAT and CDR2 FQNNGV. With 4 bases removed from V and 6 bases from J, the gap between germline ends came to 8 bases. This CDR3 has 12 amino acids. Here the CDR3 DNA reads TGTGCCAGCAGCTCGAACGGGGATACGCAGTATTTT. Its translation is CASSSNGDTQYF. The full variable domain, rest sourced from reference TRBV11-2 and TRBJ2-3, is EAGVAQSPRYKIIEKRQSVAFWCNPISGHATLYWYQQILGQGPKLLIQFQNNGVVDDSQLPKDRFSAERLKGVDSTLKIQPAKLEDSAVYLCASSSNGDTQYFGPGTRLTVL.

This clone occurred a few times. The chain joins TRBV29-1 to TRBJ2-7; D gene uncertain. The CDR3 has 14 residues. V lost 1 base and J 1 base, leaving 11 bases between the germline ends. The germline gives CDR1 SQVTM, CDR2 ANQGSEA. Written as DNA, the CDR3 is TGCAGCGTTGAAGGACAAGACCCTTCCTACGAGCAGTACTTC. It codes for CSVEGQDPSYEQYF.

The V gene is TRBV19, the J gene TRBJ1-1, with 7 positions matching TRBD1. This CDR3 contains 12 residues. V was clipped by 7 bases and J by 10 bases; unmatched bases: 9. Germline-derived CDR1 and CDR2 are LNHDA and SQIVND (reference sequence). Here the CDR3 reads CASTPSTGTAFF. In nucleotides, the CDR3 is TGTGCCAGTACCCCCTCGACAGGGACAGCTTTCTTT.

The CDR3 loop reads CASSLRGQGRAFF. CDR3 nucleotides: TGTGCCAGCAGTTTAAGGGGACAGGGAAGAGCTTTCTTT. The chain uses TRBV27 and TRBJ1-1; 9 nucleotides match TRBD1. V dropped 2 bases and J dropped 10; count of bases not matched to a gene: 5. In germline, CDR1 is MNHEY, CDR2 SMNVEV (reference sequence). The CDR3 covers 13 residues.

This sequence joins TRBV30 and TRBJ1-3; weak D call: TRBD1 (5 bases). Germline CDR1 reads GTSNPN; CDR2 reads SVGIG (reference sequence). The CDR3 loop spans 13 amino acids. The V end lost 2 bases, the J end lost 2 bases, and 7 bases lay between the germline ends. CDR3 loop: CAWSPRAGNTIYF. The CDR3 bases are TGTGCCTGGAGTCCCAGGGCTGGAAACACCATATATTTT.

The chain links TRBV7-2 to TRBJ2-5; 13 bases are a match to TRBD2. Trimming cost V 0 bases and J 1 base; bases outside gene matches: 11. Germline V gives CDR1 SGHTA, CDR2 FQGNSA. The CDR3 runs 20 residues. This chain's CDR3 is CASSLASGTSGTYSQETQYF. CDR3 nucleotide sequence: TGTGCCAGCAGCTTAGCCTCCGGGACTAGCGGGACCTATTCCCAAGAGACCCAGTACTTC.

The CDR3 nucleotides read TGTGCCAGCAGTACCCGAACGGGAGATGAGCAGTTCTTC. Translating it yields CASSTRTGDEQFF. The chain employs TRBV28 and TRBJ2-1; D is possibly TRBD2 (6 bases). Germline CDR1 MDHEN, CDR2 SYDVKM. The CDR3 is 13 amino acids. V was pared by 5 bases and J by 8 bases, with 13 bases between.

This clone appeared a few times. This chain joins TRBV9 and TRBJ1-5, with 9 positions matching TRBD1. V gave up 2 bases and J gave up 8 bases; unmatched junction bases: 11. CDR3 length equals 16 residues. Germline V CDR1 and CDR2: SGDLS, YYNGEE. The CDR3 protein is CASSVDTGGGGEPQHF. The CDR3 nucleotides read TGTGCCAGCAGCGTCGACACAGGGGGCGGAGGGGAGCCCCAGCATTTT.